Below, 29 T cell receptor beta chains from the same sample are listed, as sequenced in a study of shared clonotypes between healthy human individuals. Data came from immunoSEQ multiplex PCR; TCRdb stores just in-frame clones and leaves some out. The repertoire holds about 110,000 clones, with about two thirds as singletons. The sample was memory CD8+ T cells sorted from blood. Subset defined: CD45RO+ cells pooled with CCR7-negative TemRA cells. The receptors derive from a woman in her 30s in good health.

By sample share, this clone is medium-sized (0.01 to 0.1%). CDR3 in DNA: TGTGCCAGCAGTGACCAAGCGGGAGGGCCGATAGATACGCAGTATTTT. It is translated as CASSDQAGGPIDTQYF. This chain uses TRBV6-4 with TRBJ2-3, with TRBD2 identical over 10 bases. From germline, CDR1 is MRHNA and CDR2 SNTAGT. The CDR3 length is 16 residues. The J segment lost 5 bases and the V segment lost 2 bases, leaving 7 bases of the junction unmatched.

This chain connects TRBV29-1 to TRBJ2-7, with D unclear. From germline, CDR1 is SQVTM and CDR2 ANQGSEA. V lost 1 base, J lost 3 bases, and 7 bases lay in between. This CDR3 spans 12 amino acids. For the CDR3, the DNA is TGCAGCGTTGAAGGGGGAAACTACGAGCAGTACTTC. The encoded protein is CSVEGGNYEQYF.

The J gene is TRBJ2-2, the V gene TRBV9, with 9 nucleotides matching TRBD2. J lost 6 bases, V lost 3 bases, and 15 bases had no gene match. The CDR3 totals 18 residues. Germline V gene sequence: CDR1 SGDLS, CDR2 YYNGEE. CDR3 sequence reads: CASSGPGLALRGPGELFF. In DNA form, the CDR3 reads TGTGCCAGCAGCGGACCGGGACTAGCTTTGAGGGGGCCCGGGGAGCTGTTTTTT.

CDR3 nucleotides: TGTGCCAGCAGCTTAGGCTTGGGTTTTAACTATGGCTACACCTTC. Its protein is CASSLGLGFNYGYTF. The chain carries TRBV13 and TRBJ1-2; D call uncertain. The CDR3 loop spans 15 amino acids. CDR1 and CDR2 (germline): PRHDT, FYEKMQ (reference sequence). The V end lost 0 bases, the J end lost 1 base, and 9 bases lay between the germline ends.

Here the CDR3 reads CASSYGQGAGEQYF. CDR3 sequence (DNA): TGTGCCAGCAGTTATGGACAGGGGGCGGGTGAGCAGTACTTC. J is TRBJ2-7 and V is TRBV6-5, with 11 nucleotides matching TRBD1. Germline lookup yields CDR1 MNHEY and CDR2 SVGAGI. J gave up 7 bases and V 3 bases, and 5 bases lay outside the gene matches. There are 14 residues in the CDR3.

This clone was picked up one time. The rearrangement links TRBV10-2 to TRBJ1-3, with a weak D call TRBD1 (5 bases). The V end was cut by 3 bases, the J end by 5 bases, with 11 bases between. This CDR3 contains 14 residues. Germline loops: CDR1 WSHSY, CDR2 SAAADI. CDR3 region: CASSENGARNTIYF. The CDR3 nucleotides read TGCGCCAGCAGTGAAAATGGGGCTCGAAACACCATATATTTT.

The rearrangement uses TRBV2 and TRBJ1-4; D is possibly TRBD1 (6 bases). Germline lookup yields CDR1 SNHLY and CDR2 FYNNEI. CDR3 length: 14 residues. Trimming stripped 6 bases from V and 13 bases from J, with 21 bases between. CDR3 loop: CASSQPGHTWGLFF. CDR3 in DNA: TGTGCCAGCAGCCAGCCGGGACACACGTGGGGACTGTTTTTT.

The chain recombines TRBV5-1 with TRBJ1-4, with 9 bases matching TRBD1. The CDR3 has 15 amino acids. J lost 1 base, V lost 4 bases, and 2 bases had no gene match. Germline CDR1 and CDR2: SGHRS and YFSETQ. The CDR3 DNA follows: TGCGCCAGCAGCCCGGGACAGGGAACTAATGAAAAACTGTTTTTT. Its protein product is CASSPGQGTNEKLFF.

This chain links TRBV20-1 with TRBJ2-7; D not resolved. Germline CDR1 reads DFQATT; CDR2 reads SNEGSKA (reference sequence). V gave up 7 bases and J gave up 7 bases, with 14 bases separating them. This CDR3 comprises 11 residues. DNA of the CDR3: TGCAGTGTCGCCCTTATAAGGGAGCAGTACTTC. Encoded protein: CSVALIREQYF.

CDR3 bases: TGTGCCAGCAGTTACGCAGGACTAGCTTCCTACAATGAGCAGTTCTTC. Its translation is CASSYAGLASYNEQFF. The gene calls are TRBV6-6 and TRBJ2-1; 8 positions agree with TRBD2. Trimming cost V 2 bases and J 1 base; bases outside gene matches: 4. The germline V gene has CDR1 MNHNY and CDR2 SVGAGI (reference sequence). The CDR3 contains 16 residues.

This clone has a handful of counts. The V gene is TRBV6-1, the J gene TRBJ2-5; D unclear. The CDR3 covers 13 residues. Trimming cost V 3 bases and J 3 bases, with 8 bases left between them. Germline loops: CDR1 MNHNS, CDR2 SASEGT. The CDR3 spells CASSEEEKETQYF. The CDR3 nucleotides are TGTGCCAGCAGTGAGGAAGAGAAAGAGACCCAGTACTTC.

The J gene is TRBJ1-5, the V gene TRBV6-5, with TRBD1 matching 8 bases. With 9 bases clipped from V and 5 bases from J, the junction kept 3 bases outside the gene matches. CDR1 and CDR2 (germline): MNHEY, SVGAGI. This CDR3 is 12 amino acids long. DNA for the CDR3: TGTGCCAGTAAGACAGGGGATCAGCCCCAGCATTTT. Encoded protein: CASKTGDQPQHF.

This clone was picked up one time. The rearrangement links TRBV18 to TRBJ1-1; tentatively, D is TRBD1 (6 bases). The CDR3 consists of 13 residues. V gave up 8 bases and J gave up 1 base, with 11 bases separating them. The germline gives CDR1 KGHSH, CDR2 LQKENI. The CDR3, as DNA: TGTGCCAGCCGGGGGACAACGAACACTGAAGCTTTCTTT. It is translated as CASRGTTNTEAFF. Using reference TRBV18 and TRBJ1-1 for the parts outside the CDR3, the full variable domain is NAGVMQNPRHLVRRRGQEARLRCSPMKGHSHVYWYRQLPEEGLKFMVYLQKENIIDESGMPKERFSAEFPKEGPSILRIQQVVRGDSAAYFCASRGTTNTEAFFGQGTRLTVV.

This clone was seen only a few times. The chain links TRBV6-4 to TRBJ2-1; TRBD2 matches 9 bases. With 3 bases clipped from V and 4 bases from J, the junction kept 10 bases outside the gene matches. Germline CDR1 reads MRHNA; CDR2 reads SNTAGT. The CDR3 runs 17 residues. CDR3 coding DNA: TGTGCCAGCAGTGATGCGGCTAGCGGGACCCCATACAATGAGCAGTTCTTC. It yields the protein CASSDAASGTPYNEQFF.

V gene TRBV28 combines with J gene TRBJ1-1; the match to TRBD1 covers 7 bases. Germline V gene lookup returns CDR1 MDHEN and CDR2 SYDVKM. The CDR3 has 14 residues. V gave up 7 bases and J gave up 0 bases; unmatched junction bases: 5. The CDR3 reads CASTEGQMNTEAFF. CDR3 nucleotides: TGTGCCAGCACTGAGGGACAGATGAACACTGAAGCTTTCTTT.

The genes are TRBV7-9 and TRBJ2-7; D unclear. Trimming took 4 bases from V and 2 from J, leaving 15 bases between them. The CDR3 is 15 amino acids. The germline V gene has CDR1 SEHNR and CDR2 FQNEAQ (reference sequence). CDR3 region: CASSSPGWATYEQYF. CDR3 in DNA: TGTGCCAGCAGCTCCCCGGGTTGGGCAACCTACGAGCAGTACTTC.

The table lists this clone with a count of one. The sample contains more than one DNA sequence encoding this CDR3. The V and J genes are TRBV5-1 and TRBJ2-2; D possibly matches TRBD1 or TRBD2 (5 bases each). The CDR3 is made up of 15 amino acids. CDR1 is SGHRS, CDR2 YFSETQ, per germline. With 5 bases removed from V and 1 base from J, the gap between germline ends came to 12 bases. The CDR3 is CASSSGTENTGELFF. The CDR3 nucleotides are TGCGCCAGCAGTTCCGGGACGGAGAACACCGGGGAGCTGTTTTTT.

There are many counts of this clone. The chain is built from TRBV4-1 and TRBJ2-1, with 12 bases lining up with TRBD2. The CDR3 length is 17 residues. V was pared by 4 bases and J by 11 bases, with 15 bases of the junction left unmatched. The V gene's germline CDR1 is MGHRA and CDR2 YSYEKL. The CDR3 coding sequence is TGCGCCAGCAGCCGCCTAACTAGCGGGAGGCCGAGACTGCAGCAGTTCTTC. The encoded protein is CASSRLTSGRPRLQQFF.

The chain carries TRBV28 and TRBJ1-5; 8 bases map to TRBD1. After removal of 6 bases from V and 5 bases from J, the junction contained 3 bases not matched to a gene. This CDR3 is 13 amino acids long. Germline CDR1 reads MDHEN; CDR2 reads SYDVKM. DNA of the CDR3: TGTGCCAGCAGACGGGACAGGTATCAGCCCCAGCATTTT. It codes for CASRRDRYQPQHF.

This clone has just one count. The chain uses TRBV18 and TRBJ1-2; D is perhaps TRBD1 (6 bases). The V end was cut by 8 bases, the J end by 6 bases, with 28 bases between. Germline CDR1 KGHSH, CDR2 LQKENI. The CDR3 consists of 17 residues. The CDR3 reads CASRTHWRRTVVDGYTF. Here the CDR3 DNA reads TGTGCCAGCCGAACACATTGGCGGAGGACAGTCGTCGATGGCTACACCTTC.

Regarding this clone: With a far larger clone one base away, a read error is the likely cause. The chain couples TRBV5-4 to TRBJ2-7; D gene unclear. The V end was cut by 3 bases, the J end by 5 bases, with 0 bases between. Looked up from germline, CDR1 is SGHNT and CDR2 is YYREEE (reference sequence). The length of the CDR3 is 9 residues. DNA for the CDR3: TGTGCCAGCAGCTACGAGCAGTACTTC. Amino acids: CASSYEQYF. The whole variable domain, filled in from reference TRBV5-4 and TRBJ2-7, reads ETGVTQSPTHLIKTRGQQVTLRCSSQSGHNTVSWYQQALGQGPQFIFQYYREEENGRGNFPPRFSGLQFPNYSSELNVNALELDDSALYLCASSYEQYFGPGTRLTVT.

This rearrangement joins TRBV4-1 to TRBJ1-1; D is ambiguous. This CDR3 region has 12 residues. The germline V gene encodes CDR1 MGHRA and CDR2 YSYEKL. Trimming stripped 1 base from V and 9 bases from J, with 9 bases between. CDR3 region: CASSQVFRKAFF. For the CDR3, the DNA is TGCGCCAGCAGCCAAGTCTTCCGTAAAGCTTTCTTT.

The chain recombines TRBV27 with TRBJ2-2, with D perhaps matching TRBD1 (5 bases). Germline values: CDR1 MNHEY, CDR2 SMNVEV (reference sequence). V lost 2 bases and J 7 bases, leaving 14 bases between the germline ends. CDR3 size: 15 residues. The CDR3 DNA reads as TGTGCCAGCAGTTTACTTGGCAGGGATAACGGGGAGCTGTTTTTT. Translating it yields CASSLLGRDNGELFF.

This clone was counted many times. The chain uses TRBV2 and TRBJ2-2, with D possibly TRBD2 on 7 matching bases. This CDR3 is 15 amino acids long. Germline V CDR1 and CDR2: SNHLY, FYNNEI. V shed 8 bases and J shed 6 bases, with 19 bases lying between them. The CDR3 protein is CASSQGRVSPGELFF. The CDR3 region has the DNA TGTGCCAGCTCTCAGGGGAGGGTCAGCCCCGGGGAGCTGTTTTTT.

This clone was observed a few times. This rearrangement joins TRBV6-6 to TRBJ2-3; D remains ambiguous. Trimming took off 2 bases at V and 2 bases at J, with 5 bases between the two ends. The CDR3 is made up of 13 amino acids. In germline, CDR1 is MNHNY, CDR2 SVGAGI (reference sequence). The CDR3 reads CASSYTATDTQYF. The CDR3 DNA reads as TGTGCCAGCAGTTACACGGCCACAGATACGCAGTATTTT.

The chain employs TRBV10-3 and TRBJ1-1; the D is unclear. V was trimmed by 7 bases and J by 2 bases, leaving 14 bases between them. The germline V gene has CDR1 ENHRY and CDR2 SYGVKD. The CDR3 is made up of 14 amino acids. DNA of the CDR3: TGTGCCATCAAGGCTTTTAGGATAAACACTGAAGCTTTCTTT. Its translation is CAIKAFRINTEAFF.

The CDR3 loop reads CASSGLGTSYEQYF. The CDR3 nucleotides read TGTGCCAGCAGTGGTTTGGGAACATCCTACGAGCAGTACTTC. The V call is TRBV6-1, the J call TRBJ2-7; D is uncertain. Trimming cost V 4 bases and J 1 base, with 11 bases left between them. From germline, CDR1 is MNHNS and CDR2 SASEGT. CDR3 length: 14 amino acids.

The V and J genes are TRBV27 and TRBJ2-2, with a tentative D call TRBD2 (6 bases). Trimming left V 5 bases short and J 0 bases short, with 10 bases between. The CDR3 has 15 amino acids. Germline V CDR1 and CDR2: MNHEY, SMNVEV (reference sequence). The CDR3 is CASSKRVTNTGELFF. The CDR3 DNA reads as TGTGCCAGCAGTAAGCGGGTTACGAACACCGGGGAGCTGTTTTTT.

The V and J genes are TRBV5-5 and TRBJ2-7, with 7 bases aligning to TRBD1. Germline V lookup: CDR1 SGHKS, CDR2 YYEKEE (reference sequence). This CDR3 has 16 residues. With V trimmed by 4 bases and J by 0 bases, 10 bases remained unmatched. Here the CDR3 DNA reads TGTGCCAGCAGCGTATACCGGGACAGTTTCTCCTACGAGCAGTACTTC. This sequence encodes CASSVYRDSFSYEQYF.